The 22 T cell receptor beta chains presented below share a single source sample, sequenced in a study of Ad26.COV2.S vaccination and SARS-CoV-2 variants. Treatment given: 19 received Ad26.COV2.S at low or high dose, single or two shots; a few received placebo; per-sample allocation not given. Sampling was performed 63 days after the first vaccine or placebo injection. Here immunoSEQ multiplex PCR was the method, and the copy in TCRdb shows in-frame clones only, minus some. The table has around 450,000 clones, around 90% seen once. Here the sequenced sample was peripheral blood, taken in a trial of Ad26.COV2.S vaccine versus placebo. These receptors came from a person aged 18-65 years who received the Ad26.COV2.S COVID-19 vaccine or a placebo.

The CDR3 DNA reads TGTGCCTGGAGTGTACCGAGGTGGCAGACCTACGAGCAGTACTTC. This encodes CAWSVPRWQTYEQYF. The V and J genes are TRBV30 and TRBJ2-7; no firm D call. Trimming took off 0 bases at V and 2 bases at J, with 14 bases between the two ends. This CDR3 comprises 15 residues. The V gene's germline CDR1 is GTSNPN and CDR2 SVGIG (reference sequence).

Worth noting for this clone: Additional DNA sequences in this sample encode the identical CDR3. The chain couples TRBV5-1 to TRBJ1-4; 8 positions agree with TRBD1. The CDR3 spans 14 residues. Germline V gives CDR1 SGHRS, CDR2 YFSETQ. The J segment lost 3 bases and the V segment lost 2 bases, leaving 0 bases of the junction unmatched. This CDR3 is CASSLQGANEKLFF. CDR3 nucleotide sequence: TGCGCCAGCAGCTTACAGGGGGCTAATGAAAAACTGTTTTTT. The whole variable domain, filled in from reference TRBV5-1 and TRBJ1-4, reads KAGVTQTPRYLIKTRGQQVTLSCSPISGHRSVSWYQQTPGQGLQFLFEYFSETQRNKGNFPGRFSGRQFSNSRSEMNVSTLELGDSALYLCASSLQGANEKLFFGSGTQLSVL.

The chain uses TRBV7-8 and TRBJ2-7, with D tentatively TRBD1 (6 bases). V lost 5 bases, J lost 3 bases, and 17 bases lay in between. Germline CDR1 reads SGHVS; CDR2 reads FQNEAQ. CDR3 length: 15 residues. CDR3 sequence: CASSLTGTRDYEQYF. In DNA form, the CDR3 reads TGTGCCAGCAGCCTCACTGGGACAAGAGACTACGAGCAGTACTTC.

This clone was counted between two and nine times. The V gene is TRBV7-2, the J gene TRBJ1-2, with 8 bases that match TRBD1. The CDR3 loop spans 17 amino acids. CDR1 and CDR2 (germline): SGHTA, FQGNSA. V was clipped by 0 bases and J by 4 bases; unmatched bases: 10. For the CDR3, the DNA is TGTGCCAGCAGCTTAGCCCAGGGGCAGGGGGCAATCTATGGCTACACCTTC. It yields the protein CASSLAQGQGAIYGYTF.

The chain uses TRBV9 and TRBJ2-1; 8 bases map to TRBD2. The CDR3 is 19 amino acids. With V trimmed by 2 bases and J by 10 bases, 23 bases remained unmatched. Germline assignment: CDR1 SGDLS and CDR2 YYNGEE. DNA of the CDR3: TGTGCCAGCAGCGTGGCGGGAGGCACCCCAATGGTAGGCGATAGGGAGCAGTTCTTC. Translating gives CASSVAGGTPMVGDREQFF.

This clone was counted a few times. The rearrangement uses TRBV9 and TRBJ2-1; a weak D match, TRBD1 (6 bases). The CDR3 consists of 13 residues. V lost 4 bases and J lost 3, with 8 bases in between. Looked up from germline, CDR1 is SGDLS and CDR2 is YYNGEE. The CDR3 reads CASSPDSYNEQFF. The CDR3 region has the DNA TGTGCCAGCAGCCCGGACAGCTACAATGAGCAGTTCTTC. Combining the CDR3 with reference TRBV9 and TRBJ2-1 gives the whole variable domain DSGVTQTPKHLITATGQRVTLRCSPRSGDLSVYWYQQSLDQGLQFLIQYYNGEERAKGNILERFSAQQFPDLHSELNLSSLELGDSALYFCASSPDSYNEQFFGPGTRLTVL.

The chain has TRBV7-9 and TRBJ1-1, with 7 bases aligning to TRBD1. This CDR3 has 12 residues. The germline CDR1 and CDR2 sequences are SEHNR and FQNEAQ (reference sequence). V trimming: 11 bases; J trimming: 4 bases; junction bases outside the gene matches: 7. The CDR3: CAGGGRGTEAFF. For the CDR3, the DNA is TGTGCCGGAGGGGGCCGGGGCACTGAAGCTTTCTTT. The entire variable domain, with the rest obtained from reference TRBV7-9 and TRBJ1-1, is as follows: DTGVSQNPRHKITKRGQNVTFRCDPISEHNRLYWYRQTLGQGPEFLTYFQNEAQLEKSRLLSDRFSAERPKGSFSTLEIQRTEQGDSAMYLCAGGGRGTEAFFGQGTRLTVV.

V gene TRBV9 combines with J gene TRBJ2-2, with D hard to call. The V end was cut by 1 base, the J end by 1 base, with 5 bases between. CDR1 and CDR2 (germline): SGDLS, YYNGEE. The CDR3 loop spans 14 amino acids. The CDR3 here is CASSVRLNTGELFF. DNA of the CDR3: TGTGCCAGCAGCGTACGACTGAACACCGGGGAGCTGTTTTTT.

This sequence joins TRBV5-5 and TRBJ1-5, with D unclear. CDR3 length: 16 amino acids. Trimming removed 0 bases from V and 1 base from J, with 11 bases in between. In germline, CDR1 is SGHKS, CDR2 YYEKEE (reference sequence). The CDR3 protein is CASSLESRGSNQPQHF. In nucleotides, the CDR3 is TGTGCCAGCAGCTTGGAGTCCCGGGGAAGCAATCAGCCCCAGCATTTT.

In this sample, this clone turned up a few times. V gene TRBV6-2 or TRBV6-3 combines with J gene TRBJ2-2, with 12 positions matching TRBD2. The germline CDR1 and CDR2 sequences are MNHEY and SVGEGT. V shed 6 bases, J shed 2 bases, and the junction held 7 bases outside the gene matches. The CDR3 is 17 residues long. The chain's CDR3 is CASSSTTSGRNTGELFF. CDR3 sequence (DNA): TGTGCCAGCAGCTCCACGACTAGCGGGAGAAACACCGGGGAGCTGTTTTTT.

About this clone: It may be a read error: a sequence one base away is much more abundant. Other nucleotide sequences in the sample specify the same CDR3. V and J are TRBV6-2 or TRBV6-3 and TRBJ2-2; D gene uncertain. Trimming removed 2 bases from V and 3 bases from J, with 4 bases in between. Per the germline V gene, CDR1 is MNHEY and CDR2 is SVGEGT. The CDR3 has 13 residues. This CDR3 reads CASSYRDTGELFF. CDR3 DNA sequence: TGTGCCAGCAGTTACCGGGACACCGGGGAGCTGTTTTTT.

This chain connects TRBV30 to TRBJ1-1; a possible D gene is TRBD1 (5 bases). Germline V gene lookup returns CDR1 GTSNPN and CDR2 SVGIG (reference sequence). Trimming shortened V by 2 bases and J by 7 bases, and 11 bases separated the two germline ends. CDR3 length equals 12 residues. CDR3 nucleotides: TGTGCCTGGAGTCGTGACAGAGTTGAAGCTTTCTTT. This gives the protein CAWSRDRVEAFF. Full variable domain (missing parts from reference TRBV30 and TRBJ1-1): SQTIHQWPATLVQPVGSPLSLECTVEGTSNPNLYWYRQAAGRGLQLLFYSVGIGQISSEVPQNLSASRPQDRQFILSSKKLLLSDSGFYLCAWSRDRVEAFFGQGTRLTVV.

J is TRBJ2-4 and V is TRBV6-5; perhaps D is TRBD1 or TRBD2 (5 bases each). CDR1 is MNHEY and CDR2 is SVGAGI in the germline V gene. The CDR3 spans 15 residues. V lost 6 bases to trimming and J lost 0 bases, with 12 bases between them. This chain's CDR3 is CASSQRGLAKNIQYF. CDR3 in DNA: TGTGCCAGCAGCCAGAGGGGTCTAGCCAAAAACATTCAGTACTTC.

This rearrangement joins TRBV5-5 to TRBJ2-7; D possibly corresponds to TRBD2 (6 bases). Trimming left V 0 bases short and J 5 bases short, with 27 bases between. The CDR3 is 19 amino acids. Germline lookup yields CDR1 SGHKS and CDR2 YYEKEE (reference sequence). Here the CDR3 reads CASSLGSTTVGRTSHEQYF. CDR3 nucleotides: TGTGCCAGCAGCTTGGGATCTACGACAGTCGGGAGAACTAGCCACGAGCAGTACTTC.

This sequence joins TRBV5-6 and TRBJ1-1, with no clear D. The CDR3 contains 15 residues. Germline CDR1 is SGHDT and CDR2 is YYEEEE. Trimming pared 0 bases from V and 2 bases from J, leaving 11 bases between. CDR3 region: CASSLALGRNTEAFF. The CDR3 region has the DNA TGTGCCAGCAGCTTGGCTTTAGGCAGAAACACTGAAGCTTTCTTT. Full variable domain (remainder filled in from reference TRBV5-6 and TRBJ1-1): DAGVTQSPTHLIKTRGQQVTLRCSPKSGHDTVSWYQQALGQGPQFIFQYYEEEERQRGNFPDRFSGHQFPNYSSELNVNALLLGDSALYLCASSLALGRNTEAFFGQGTRLTVV.

V gene TRBV30 combines with J gene TRBJ1-6; D is ambiguous. Looked up from germline, CDR1 is GTSNPN and CDR2 is SVGIG (reference sequence). This CDR3 has 15 amino acids. V gave up 0 bases and J gave up 6 bases, with 12 bases separating them. The CDR3 region is CAWSVIDNLNSPLHF. The CDR3, as DNA: TGTGCCTGGAGTGTAATTGACAACCTTAATTCACCCCTCCACTTT.

The V gene is TRBV5-4, the J gene TRBJ2-5, with a possible D match to TRBD1 (5 bases). This CDR3 is built from 15 residues. V dropped 0 bases and J dropped 4 bases, with 13 bases sitting between them. CDR1 and CDR2 (germline): SGHNT, YYREEE (reference sequence). CDR3 region: CASSLGASRAETQYF. CDR3 bases: TGTGCCAGCAGCTTGGGGGCCAGCAGGGCAGAGACCCAGTACTTC.

The chain is built from TRBV7-9 and TRBJ2-7; D is unclear. The CDR3 extends over 13 amino acids. Between the trimmed V and J ends, which lost 1 base and 2 bases, there was a span of 6 bases. Germline assignment: CDR1 SEHNR and CDR2 FQNEAQ (reference sequence). In DNA, the CDR3 is TGTGCCAGCAGCTTAGATCAGGCCTACGAGCAGTACTTC. Residues: CASSLDQAYEQYF.

V gene TRBV4-2 combines with J gene TRBJ2-7, with D tentatively TRBD2 (5 bases). The CDR3 is 14 amino acids. The germline V gene encodes CDR1 LGHNA and CDR2 YNFKEQ. Trimming stripped 0 bases from V and 5 bases from J, with 11 bases between. The CDR3 protein is CASSQESLANEQYF. The CDR3 DNA follows: TGTGCCAGCAGCCAAGAATCATTAGCGAACGAGCAGTACTTC.

In regard to this clone: Different DNA sequences within this sample yield the same CDR3. The rearrangement uses TRBV28 and TRBJ1-2, with a possible D match to TRBD1 (6 bases). CDR3 length: 14 amino acids. V was cut by 6 bases and J by 2 bases, with 13 bases left in between. Germline V lookup: CDR1 MDHEN, CDR2 SYDVKM. The CDR3 sequence is CASSSGAPNYGYTF. In DNA, the CDR3 is TGTGCCAGCAGCTCAGGGGCCCCAAACTATGGCTACACCTTC.

The chain carries TRBV4-3 and TRBJ1-1; D not certain. The CDR3 contains 13 residues. Trimming shortened V by 0 bases and J by 4 bases, and 6 bases separated the two germline ends. Germline values: CDR1 LGHNA, CDR2 YSLEER. The CDR3 bases are TGCGCCAGCAGCCAAGACCCGGGCACTGAAGCTTTCTTT. Protein sequence: CASSQDPGTEAFF.

This chain uses TRBV7-3 with TRBJ2-2; TRBD1 is a possible D gene (6 bases). V lost 5 bases and J lost 4, with 11 bases in between. Looked up from germline, CDR1 is SGHTA and CDR2 is FQGTGA. The CDR3 is made up of 14 amino acids. CDR3 in DNA: TGTGCCAGCAGCGCTACAGGGATCACCGGGGAGCTGTTTTTT. This codes for CASSATGITGELFF.